This entry lists 21 T cell receptor beta chains sequenced from one sample in a study of blood T cell repertoires in COVID-19. Assay used: immunoSEQ multiplex PCR; TCRdb lists only in-frame clones, some missing. The table records roughly 200,000 clones, 80% to 90% of them present only once. Sequencing was performed on PBMCs or T cells enriched from blood (not recorded which). The source of these receptors is a woman aged 40 to 50 with acute COVID-19.

This clone was seen only once. The chain joins TRBV29-1 to TRBJ2-1; D may be TRBD2 (6 bases). Per the germline V gene, CDR1 is SQVTM and CDR2 is ANQGSEA. Trimming cost V 2 bases and J 4 bases, with 15 bases left between them. The CDR3 runs to 15 residues. CDR3 bases: TGCAGCGTTGAAAAGGTTGGTGGACTATACAATGAGCAGTTCTTC. Translating gives CSVEKVGGLYNEQFF.

The sample holds one count of this clone. This chain joins TRBV7-6 and TRBJ2-5, with D perhaps TRBD2 (6 bases). Looked up from germline, CDR1 is SGHVS and CDR2 is FNYEAQ. The CDR3 is made up of 15 amino acids. V was trimmed by 1 base and J by 2 bases, leaving 11 bases between them. The CDR3, as DNA: TGTGCCAGCAGCTTAGGACGCGGGAAGCAAGAGACCCAGTACTTC. Protein sequence: CASSLGRGKQETQYF.

The J gene is TRBJ1-5, the V gene TRBV28, with unresolved D. CDR3 length equals 15 residues. Germline V gene lookup returns CDR1 MDHEN and CDR2 SYDVKM. V lost 10 bases to trimming and J lost 1 base, with 17 bases between them. The CDR3: CATFHGGGSNQPQHF. The CDR3, as DNA: TGTGCCACCTTTCATGGAGGAGGAAGCAATCAGCCCCAGCATTTT.

The chain joins TRBV2 to TRBJ2-7; TRBD1 aligns across 11 bases. This CDR3 is 16 amino acids long. With 6 bases clipped from V and 1 base from J, the junction kept 8 bases outside the gene matches. In germline, CDR1 is SNHLY, CDR2 FYNNEI. The CDR3 loop is CASSETGTGGSYEQYF. The CDR3 nucleotides read TGTGCCAGCAGCGAAACCGGGACAGGGGGTTCCTACGAGCAGTACTTC.

This clone was seen a few times. The rearrangement links TRBV29-1 to TRBJ1-1, with 9 bases identical to TRBD1. The ends lost 8 bases at V and 0 bases at J; junction bases unmatched: 7. This CDR3 has 14 residues. The germline CDR1 and CDR2 sequences are SQVTM and ANQGSEA. This CDR3 is CSTSGTGMNTEAFF. The CDR3 DNA sequence: TGCAGCACGTCCGGGACAGGGATGAACACTGAAGCTTTCTTT.

This chain links TRBV27 with TRBJ2-7, with D perhaps TRBD1 (6 bases). The CDR3 runs to 13 residues. Germline CDR1 MNHEY, CDR2 SMNVEV (reference sequence). V was clipped by 5 bases and J by 5 bases, with 13 bases between them. CDR3 region: CASSADRSDEQYF. In nucleotides, the CDR3 is TGTGCCAGCAGTGCAGACAGGAGCGACGAGCAGTACTTC.

This clone appeared a single time. The chain couples TRBV6-5 to TRBJ2-7; 11 bases line up with TRBD2. Germline trimming cut 3 bases from V and 2 bases from J; bases unmatched to any gene: 6. The CDR3 contains 16 residues. In germline, CDR1 is MNHEY, CDR2 SVGAGI. This CDR3 is CASSYGGSGRAYEQYF. In nucleotides, the CDR3 is TGTGCCAGCAGTTATGGGGGTAGCGGGAGGGCCTACGAGCAGTACTTC.

This chain joins TRBV6-2 or TRBV6-3 and TRBJ1-3; D uncertain. The CDR3 runs 12 residues. Looked up from germline, CDR1 is MNHEY and CDR2 is SVGEGT. The germline V and J ends were trimmed by 4 bases and 8 bases, with 9 bases remaining between them. CDR3 bases: TGTGCCAGCAGTTCCCCCTCGGACACCATATATTTT. Protein product: CASSSPSDTIYF.

V usage is TRBV7-3 and J usage is TRBJ2-1; 9 bases align to TRBD2. The CDR3 totals 14 residues. Trimming cost V 2 bases and J 8 bases; bases outside gene matches: 4. Germline loops: CDR1 SGHTA, CDR2 FQGTGA. The CDR3 protein is CASSLAGTSYEQFF. In DNA form, the CDR3 reads TGTGCCAGCAGCTTAGCCGGGACTAGCTATGAGCAGTTCTTC.

The chain is built from TRBV5-6 and TRBJ2-7, with 9 nucleotides matching TRBD1. After removal of 1 base from V and 2 bases from J, the junction contained 10 bases not matched to a gene. The CDR3 length is 17 residues. Germline assignment: CDR1 SGHDT and CDR2 YYEEEE. CDR3 residues: CASSLRTGVYIPYEQYF. CDR3 sequence (DNA): TGTGCCAGCAGCTTGAGGACAGGGGTGTATATTCCCTACGAGCAGTACTTC. Drawing the rest from reference TRBV5-6 and TRBJ2-7, the complete variable domain is DAGVTQSPTHLIKTRGQQVTLRCSPKSGHDTVSWYQQALGQGPQFIFQYYEEEERQRGNFPDRFSGHQFPNYSSELNVNALLLGDSALYLCASSLRTGVYIPYEQYFGPGTRLTVT.

V and J are TRBV5-1 and TRBJ2-2; D is uncertain. This CDR3 region has 14 residues. V was shortened by 0 bases and J by 4 bases, with 7 bases between the two germline ends. Germline V CDR1 and CDR2: SGHRS, YFSETQ. CDR3 bases: TGCGCCAGCAGCTTGGTTTCGGGCACCGGGGAGCTGTTTTTT. Its translation: CASSLVSGTGELFF.

The rearrangement joins TRBV2 to TRBJ1-3; TRBD1 matches 7 bases. The junction had 4 bases not matched to a gene; V was cut back by 7 bases and J by 4 bases. Germline V CDR1 and CDR2: SNHLY, FYNNEI. The CDR3 is made up of 13 amino acids. As DNA, the CDR3 is TGTGCCAGCATGGAGACAGGGGGAAACACCATATATTTT. Translated: CASMETGGNTIYF.

The V call is TRBV30, the J call TRBJ1-5; no firm D call. This CDR3 is built from 14 residues. Per the germline V gene, CDR1 is GTSNPN and CDR2 is SVGIG (reference sequence). V was trimmed by 0 bases and J by 3 bases, leaving 9 bases between them. CDR3 region: CAWSVRGFNQPQHF. CDR3 in DNA: TGTGCCTGGAGTGTACGAGGCTTCAATCAGCCCCAGCATTTT.

The J gene is TRBJ1-3, the V gene TRBV18; the D is unclear. Trimming removed 3 bases from V and 2 bases from J, with 11 bases in between. The CDR3 sequence is 15 residues long. The germline CDR1 and CDR2 sequences are KGHSH and LQKENI. CDR3 region: CASSPSRGTGNTIYF. The CDR3 DNA sequence: TGTGCCAGCTCACCTAGCCGCGGGACTGGAAACACCATATATTTT.

In DNA form, the CDR3 reads TGCAGCGTTGACCCAACTAGCGGGGGATACTCCTACAATGAGCAGTTCTTC. It specifies CSVDPTSGGYSYNEQFF. The V call is TRBV29-1, the J call TRBJ2-1; 11 bases fit TRBD2. CDR1 is SQVTM and CDR2 is ANQGSEA in the germline V gene. V was clipped by 3 bases and J by 0 bases; unmatched bases: 7. This CDR3 spans 17 amino acids.

The chain carries TRBV19 and TRBJ1-5; D is possibly TRBD1 (6 bases). There are 14 residues in the CDR3. V was shortened by 5 bases and J by 0 bases, with 8 bases between the two germline ends. Germline assignment: CDR1 LNHDA and CDR2 SQIVND (reference sequence). This CDR3 reads CASSVTGSNQPQHF. In nucleotides, the CDR3 is TGTGCCAGTAGTGTGACAGGTAGCAATCAGCCCCAGCATTTT.

The chain carries TRBV12-3 or TRBV12-4 and TRBJ1-1; the D gene is possibly TRBD1 (6 bases). The CDR3 runs to 13 residues. Trimming removed 10 bases at V and 3 bases at J, with 15 bases between. CDR3 sequence: CAIRDYRDTEAFF. The CDR3 DNA reads TGTGCCATAAGGGATTACAGGGACACTGAAGCTTTCTTT.

This sequence joins TRBV5-4 and TRBJ2-7; TRBD2 agrees at 12 bases. CDR1 is SGHNT and CDR2 is YYREEE in the germline V gene (reference sequence). This CDR3 is built from 17 residues. Trimming cost V 2 bases and J 5 bases; bases outside gene matches: 11. The CDR3 sequence: CASSFHSLAGGPHEQYF. Here the CDR3 DNA reads TGTGCCAGCAGCTTCCACTCCCTAGCGGGAGGGCCCCACGAGCAGTACTTC.

The chain combines TRBV11-3 with TRBJ1-1; 8 bases align to TRBD1. The CDR3 totals 14 residues. Germline CDR1 is SGHNT and CDR2 is YENEEA. Trimming cost V 5 bases and J 4 bases; bases outside gene matches: 6. Here the CDR3 reads CASSRTGSTTEAFF. DNA of the CDR3: TGTGCCAGCAGCAGGACAGGGTCGACCACTGAAGCTTTCTTT.

V and J are TRBV3-1 (or the pseudogene TRBV3-2) and TRBJ1-6; D call uncertain. Germline assignment: CDR1 LGHDT and CDR2 YNNKEL (reference sequence). This CDR3 is 11 amino acids long. V was trimmed by 1 base and J by 14 bases, leaving 6 bases between them. The CDR3 spells CASSQGAALHF. CDR3 sequence (DNA): TGTGCCAGCAGCCAAGGAGCGGCCCTCCACTTT.

This sequence joins TRBV6-5 and TRBJ1-1; unclear D gene. V was trimmed by 7 bases and J by 4 bases, leaving 16 bases between them. Germline CDR1 and CDR2: MNHEY and SVGAGI. The CDR3 extends over 14 amino acids. CDR3 sequence (DNA): TGTGCCAGCACTACCCCGACAAGTCGCACTGAAGCTTTCTTT. It yields the protein CASTTPTSRTEAFF.